This T cell receptor beta chain stems from a study of blood T cell repertoires in COVID-19 (TCRdb year 2020). Turning to the overall study: Samples covering the acute and convalescent phases of COVID-19 were provided by collaborators in the United States, Italy and Spain. The material from the prospective study consisted of cDNA or gDNA derived from T cells, B-cell-depleted T cells, or PBMCs. Deeply sampled blood TCRbeta repertoires from subjects exposed to, actively infected with, or recovered from COVID-19 were included in the dataset. A freely available public database, intended as a resource for researchers studying the immune response to SARS-CoV-2, is where the repertoires were released. Samples were obtained from the ongoing ImmuneRACE study (first 160 participants) and from approximately 1,200 subjects provided by 6 global collaborators. Nearly every sample came with metadata listing a de-identified subject ID, COVID-19 status, age in years and sex. Where available, HLA class I and class II types were taken from metadata supplied by the sample provider and were not determined by assay-based typing. The research as a whole found: How much clinical and demographic metadata was included differed by source and by participant, and the metadata was provided uncurated.

A word on this clone: Its antigen remains undetermined. Per-nucleotide qualities are absent, and no much larger clonotype sits a single base away.

The immunoSEQ Assay, a bias-controlled multiplex PCR, was used to amplify TCRbeta CDR3 regions from genomic DNA. The study's own analysis went as follows. The number of nucleated cells in each sample was estimated from the amplification of reference gene primers within the assay. To quantify the absolute abundance of each unique TCRbeta CDR3 rearrangement, sequence reads were collapsed and filtered. For each sample, productive Simpson clonality was calculated as the square root of Simpson's diversity index across productive rearrangements. TCRdb's version of the immuneACCESS table is confined to in-frame rearrangements and falls short of the full clone set. An unresolved V gene accounts for under half of the shortfall where checked; the remainder is of unknown origin. The D gene and trimming were derived from the DNA, and the V and J assignments and clone size from that table. The sample table shows around 200,000 clones, and 83% are seen once. Of the sample, over 0.95% falls within the top ten clones.

V is shortened by 2 bases, J by 8 bases, and the region joining them spans 8 bases. The CDR3, cysteine through phenylalanine, is 12 amino acids long. Just the 36-base CDR3 DNA is kept, in frame starting at base 1. The germline V gene encodes CDR1 MNHEY and CDR2 SMNVEV (reference sequence). In Seattle, one collaborating source enrolled patients while the infection was active and tracked those patients longitudinally over the course of disease. Whole blood was collected in K2EDTA tubes by collaborating institutions according to the institutions' own protocols. Collaborator samples were shipped for TCRbeta analysis as frozen whole blood, isolated PBMCs, or DNA extracted from either sample type.

The origin of this receptor is a woman aged 25 to 39 with COVID-19, enrolled during active disease. The sequence is built from TRBV27 and TRBJ2-3, with no confident D gene call. The sequenced sample was peripheral blood. The nucleotide sequence is TGTGCCAGCAGTTTACCCAAATCTACGCAGTATTTT. Its amino acids are CASSLPKSTQYF.